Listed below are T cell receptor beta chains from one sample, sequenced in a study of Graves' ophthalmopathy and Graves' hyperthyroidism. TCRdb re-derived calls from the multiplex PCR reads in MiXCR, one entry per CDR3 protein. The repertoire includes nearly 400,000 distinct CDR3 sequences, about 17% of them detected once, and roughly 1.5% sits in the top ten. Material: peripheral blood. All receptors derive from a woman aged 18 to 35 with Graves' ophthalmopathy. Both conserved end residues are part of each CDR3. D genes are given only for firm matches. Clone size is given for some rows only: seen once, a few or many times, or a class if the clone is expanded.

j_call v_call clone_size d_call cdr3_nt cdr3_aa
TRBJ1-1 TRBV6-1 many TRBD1 TGTGCCAGCAGGGGGGGACAGGAACGGAACACTGAAGCTTTCTTT CASRGGQERNTEAFF
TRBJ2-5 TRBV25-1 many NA TGTGCCAGCACCCCACTCGCGGAGGAGACCCAGTACTTC CASTPLAEETQYF
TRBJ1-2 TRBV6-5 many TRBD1 TGTGCCAGCAGTTACTCCGGGACAGGGAGTAGTTATGGCTACACCTTC CASSYSGTGSSYGYTF
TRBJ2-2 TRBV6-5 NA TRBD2 TGTGCCAGCAGTTACTCCCGGGACTATTCAAACACCGGGGAGCTGTTTTTT CASSYSRDYSNTGELFF
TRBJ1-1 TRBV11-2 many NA TGTGCCAGCAGCCCCTCGGGGGCGAGCCCTGAAGCTTTCTTT CASSPSGASPEAFF
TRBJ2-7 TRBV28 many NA TGCGCCAGCAGCTTGGGGGGACTCTACGAGCAGTACTTC CASSLGGLYEQYF
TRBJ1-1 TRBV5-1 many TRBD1 TGCGCCAGCAGCTTGGGGGCCCCAGGGGGGACTGAAGCTTTCTTT CASSLGAPGGTEAFF
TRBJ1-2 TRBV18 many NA TGTGCCAGCTCACCGATAGACGGTAATGGCTACACCTTC CASSPIDGNGYTF
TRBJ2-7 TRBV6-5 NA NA TGTGCCAGCAGTTCATCCCGAGTTGCCTACGAGCAGTACTTC CASSSSRVAYEQYF
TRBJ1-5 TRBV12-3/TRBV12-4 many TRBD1 TGTGCCAGCAAGACAGGGAGGAATCAGCCCCAGCATTTT CASKTGRNQPQHF
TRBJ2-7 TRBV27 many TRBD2 TGTGCCAGCGGAGACATGTGGGGGGGAATCTACGAGCAGTACTTC CASGDMWGGIYEQYF
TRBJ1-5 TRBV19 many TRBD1 TGTGCCAGTAGTAGTCGGACAGGGGGCTTCGGGAGCAATCAGCCCCAGCATTTT CASSSRTGGFGSNQPQHF
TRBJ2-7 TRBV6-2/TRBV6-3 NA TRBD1 TGTGCCAGCGCCCGCGACAGGGTCTACGAGCAGTACTTC CASARDRVYEQYF
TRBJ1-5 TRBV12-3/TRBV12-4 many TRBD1 TGTGCCAGCAGTTCCGGACAGGAGGGTCGGCCCCAGCATTTT CASSSGQEGRPQHF
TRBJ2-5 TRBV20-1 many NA TGCAGTGCTAGTTTGTACAGGGGGGGGGAAGAGACCCAGTACTTC CSASLYRGGEETQYF
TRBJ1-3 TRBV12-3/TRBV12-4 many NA TGTGCCAGCAGTTTAGCGCGCAGGGGAACTGGAAACACCATATATTTT CASSLARRGTGNTIYF
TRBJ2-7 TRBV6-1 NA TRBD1 TGTGCCAGCAGTGAAACGACAGGGGGCTACCACGAGCAGTACTTC CASSETTGGYHEQYF
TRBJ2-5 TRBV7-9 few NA TGTGCCAGCACCCCAAAGGCGGCCCAAGAGACCCAGTACTTC CASTPKAAQETQYF
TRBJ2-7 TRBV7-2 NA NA TGTGCCAGCAGCTTAGGAGACGGTTACTACGAGCAGTACTTC CASSLGDGYYEQYF
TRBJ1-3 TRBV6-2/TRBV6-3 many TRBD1 TGTGCCAGCAGTTACCGATCGGATACACCGACAGGGCCCGGAAACACCATATATTTT CASSYRSDTPTGPGNTIYF
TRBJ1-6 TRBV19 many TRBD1 TGTGCCAGTAGTACGCCGGGACAGCCCTTTAATTCACCCCTCCACTTT CASSTPGQPFNSPLHF
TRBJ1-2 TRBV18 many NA TGTGCCAGCTCACCAAGTCTCCAGAACTATGGCTACACCTTC CASSPSLQNYGYTF
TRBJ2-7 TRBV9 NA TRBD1 TGTGCCAGCAGCGATGGACAGGGAAGGAAAGTTATGGAGCAGTACTTC CASSDGQGRKVMEQYF
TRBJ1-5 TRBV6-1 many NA TGTGCCAGCATCCCAACGCGGGGTAGCAATCAGCCCCAGCATTTT CASIPTRGSNQPQHF
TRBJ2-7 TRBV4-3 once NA TGCGCCAGCAGCCAAGATCTCCCCGACGGGCAGTACTTC CASSQDLPDGQYF
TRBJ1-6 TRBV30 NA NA TGTGCCTGGAGTGTGGTCGAGGGTGGGAGTTCACCCCTCCACTTT CAWSVVEGGSSPLHF
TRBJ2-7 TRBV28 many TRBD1 TGTGCCAGCAGTTTTCCCTCCGGGACAGGGGCCAACGAGCAGTACTTC CASSFPSGTGANEQYF
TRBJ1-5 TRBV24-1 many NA TGTGCCACCAGTGACCCTAATCAGCCCCAGCATTTT CATSDPNQPQHF
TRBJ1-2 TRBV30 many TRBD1 TGTGCCTGGGCACCGGACAGGGGGCAAGCGGGCTACACCTTC CAWAPDRGQAGYTF
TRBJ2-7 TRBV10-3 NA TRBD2 TGTGCCATCAGTGAGTTTGCGGGAGAAGGTTACGAGCAGTACTTC CAISEFAGEGYEQYF
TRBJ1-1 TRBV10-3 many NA TGTGCCATCAGTGACCAGGGTCGGAACACTGAAGCTTTCTTT CAISDQGRNTEAFF
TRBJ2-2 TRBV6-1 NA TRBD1 TGTGCCAGCAGCGGAGGGACAGGGACCGAGGAGCTGTTTTTT CASSGGTGTEELFF
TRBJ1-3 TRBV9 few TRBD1 TGTGCCAGCAGCCGCGGGACAGGGAGCTCTGGAAACACCATATATTTT CASSRGTGSSGNTIYF
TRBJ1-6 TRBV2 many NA TGTGCCAGCAGTGAGGTGGGGGCTAATTCACCCCTCCACTTT CASSEVGANSPLHF
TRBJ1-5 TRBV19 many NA TGTGCCAGTAGTATCCCTCATTGGAAGAGCAATCAGCCCCAGCATTTT CASSIPHWKSNQPQHF
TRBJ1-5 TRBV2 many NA TGTGCCCTAGGGTGGGGGAATAGCAATCAGCCCCAGCATTTT CALGWGNSNQPQHF
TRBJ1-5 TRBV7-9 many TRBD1 TGTGCCAGCAGCTCGGACCTATCAGGGGGACAGCCCCAGCATTTT CASSSDLSGGQPQHF
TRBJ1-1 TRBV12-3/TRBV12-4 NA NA TGTGCCAGCAGGTCAGGGGATATGAACACTGAAGCTTTCTTT CASRSGDMNTEAFF
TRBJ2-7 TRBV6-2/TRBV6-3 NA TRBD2 TGTGCCAGCAGTTACATAGTGGCTAGCGGGCCTGACTACGAGCAGTACTTC CASSYIVASGPDYEQYF
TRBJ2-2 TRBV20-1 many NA TGCAGTGCTAGAGATGGCCAGAAGAACACCGGGGAGCTGTTTTTT CSARDGQKNTGELFF
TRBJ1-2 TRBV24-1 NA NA TGTGCCACCAGTGATTTGGCGGGGATTGGCTACACCTTC CATSDLAGIGYTF
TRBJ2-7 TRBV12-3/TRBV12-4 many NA TGTGCCAGCAGTCCCCCTGGGGTTAGAGACTACTACGAGCAGTACTTC CASSPPGVRDYYEQYF
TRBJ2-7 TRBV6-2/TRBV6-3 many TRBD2 TGTGCCAGCAGTTATGCGTCTAGCGGGAGCGCCTGGGCGTACGAGCAGTACTTC CASSYASSGSAWAYEQYF
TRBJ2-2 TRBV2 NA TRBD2 TGTGCCAGCAGTGGATCCCTTGATGGGAGGGCCTTGGGCGGGGAGCTGTTTTTT CASSGSLDGRALGGELFF
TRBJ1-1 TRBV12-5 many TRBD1 TGTGCTAGTGGTTTGGTACAGGGGGGGGTGTACACTGAAGCTTTCTTT CASGLVQGGVYTEAFF
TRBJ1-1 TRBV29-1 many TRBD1 TGCAGCGTCCCTGGCAGGACAGGGTTGGACACTGAAGCTTTCTTT CSVPGRTGLDTEAFF
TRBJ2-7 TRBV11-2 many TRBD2 TGTGCCAGCACCCCTACTAGCGGGAGGGCACCAAGCCTACGAGAGCAGTACTTC CASTPTSGRAPSLREQYF